These 25 T cell receptor beta chains share one sample of origin, sequenced in a study of cytomegalovirus exposure and HLA in healthy donors. PCR employed 60 Vbeta and 13 Jbeta primers. Using immunoSEQ multiplex PCR, the repertoire was profiled, and TCRdb retains in-frame clones only, with some absent. The sample lists 80,000 to 95,000 clones, roughly 85% occurring once. Sequences were obtained from PBMCs. The receptors shown here come from a female donor in good health and CMV-seronegative.

The V gene is TRBV10-3, the J gene TRBJ2-7; TRBD2 matches at 10 bases. This CDR3 contains 18 residues. Trimming removed 6 bases from V and 4 bases from J; junction bases left unmatched: 18. Germline CDR1 reads ENHRY; CDR2 reads SYGVKD. The CDR3 DNA follows: TGTGCCATCAGAGGGGTGGTAGCGGGAGGTCCAGGATCGTACGAGCAGTACTTC. Protein product: CAIRGVVAGGPGSYEQYF.

This rearrangement joins TRBV11-2 to TRBJ2-5; D not certain. CDR1 and CDR2 (germline): SGHAT, FQNNGV. This CDR3 comprises 12 residues. The germline V and J ends were trimmed by 0 bases and 4 bases, with 3 bases remaining between them. This CDR3 is CASSLDIETQYF. In DNA form, the CDR3 reads TGTGCCAGCAGCTTAGACATAGAGACCCAGTACTTC.

V is TRBV28 and J is TRBJ1-1; TRBD1 might be the D (5 bases). The CDR3 is 13 residues long. The ends were cut back, 1 base at V and 5 bases at J, with 8 bases in the middle. In germline, CDR1 is MDHEN, CDR2 SYDVKM. The CDR3 is CASSLLGRTEAFF. The CDR3 nucleotides read TGTGCCAGCAGTTTATTGGGGCGGACTGAAGCTTTCTTT.

The V call is TRBV29-1, the J call TRBJ2-7, with D perhaps TRBD1 (6 bases). The CDR3 covers 12 residues. V was clipped by 7 bases and J by 5 bases, with 15 bases between them. CDR1 is SQVTM, CDR2 ANQGSEA, per germline. CDR3 sequence reads: CSGGGGADEQYF. The CDR3 bases are TGCAGCGGAGGTGGGGGCGCGGACGAGCAGTACTTC.

The J gene is TRBJ2-7, the V gene TRBV6-1; perhaps TRBD2 as D (6 bases). CDR1 and CDR2 from the germline V gene are MNHNS and SASEGT. CDR3 length: 13 amino acids. Trimming cost V 3 bases and J 4 bases, with 10 bases left between them. The DNA for the CDR3 is TGTGCCAGCAGTGACAGGGAGGATTACGAGCAGTACTTC. Translating gives CASSDREDYEQYF.

The V and J genes are TRBV4-1 and TRBJ2-3; TRBD1 agrees at 7 bases. This CDR3 is built from 14 residues. V shed 3 bases, J shed 2 bases, and the junction held 2 bases outside the gene matches. Germline V gene data show CDR1 as MGHRA and CDR2 as YSYEKL. The CDR3 coding sequence is TGCGCCAGCAGCCAGGACAGGCCCACAGATACGCAGTATTTT. Protein product: CASSQDRPTDTQYF.

This clone was seen just once. The chain joins TRBV19 to TRBJ2-7; D is ambiguous. The CDR3 contains 13 residues. V lost 2 bases and J lost 10, with 15 bases in between. Germline V gene data show CDR1 as LNHDA and CDR2 as SQIVND (reference sequence). As DNA, the CDR3 is TGTGCCAGTAGTATAACCTCGGAGCAGTCCCAGTACTTC. It translates to CASSITSEQSQYF.

The chain uses TRBV27 and TRBJ2-7; no definite D call. CDR3 size: 17 residues. Germline assignment: CDR1 MNHEY and CDR2 SMNVEV (reference sequence). Trimming left V 6 bases short and J 0 bases short, with 21 bases between. The CDR3: CASRPRLKIKSSYEQYF. The CDR3 DNA sequence: TGTGCCAGCAGACCCCGACTCAAGATTAAGAGCTCCTACGAGCAGTACTTC.

V gene TRBV27 combines with J gene TRBJ2-7; TRBD2 matches at 10 bases. V trimming: 3 bases; J trimming: 8 bases; junction bases outside the gene matches: 16. The CDR3 totals 17 residues. Per the germline V gene, CDR1 is MNHEY and CDR2 is SMNVEV (reference sequence). The CDR3 protein is CASSFEQRAGGPNKQYF. CDR3 in DNA: TGTGCCAGCAGTTTTGAACAGCGAGCGGGAGGGCCTAATAAGCAGTACTTC.

J is TRBJ2-7 and V is TRBV28; 7 bases agree with TRBD2. V was pared by 6 bases and J by 5 bases, with 7 bases of the junction left unmatched. Germline V CDR1 and CDR2: MDHEN, SYDVKM. The CDR3 sequence is 13 residues long. Here the CDR3 DNA reads TGTGCCAGCAGGGTCGCGGGAGTCCACGAGCAGTACTTC. As protein: CASRVAGVHEQYF.

The chain couples TRBV9 to TRBJ2-2, with a weak D call TRBD1 (6 bases). Trimming left V 0 bases short and J 7 bases short, with 13 bases between. The germline gives CDR1 SGDLS, CDR2 YYNGEE. The CDR3 is made up of 15 amino acids. The CDR3 is CASSVGVQGNGELFF. The CDR3 DNA reads as TGTGCCAGCAGCGTAGGTGTACAGGGTAACGGGGAGCTGTTTTTT. Full variable domain (rest looked up from reference TRBV9 and TRBJ2-2): DSGVTQTPKHLITATGQRVTLRCSPRSGDLSVYWYQQSLDQGLQFLIQYYNGEERAKGNILERFSAQQFPDLHSELNLSSLELGDSALYFCASSVGVQGNGELFFGEGSRLTVL.

This chain uses TRBV9 with TRBJ2-3, with TRBD2 identical over 7 bases. V trimming: 7 bases; J trimming: 4 bases; junction bases outside the gene matches: 15. Germline lookup yields CDR1 SGDLS and CDR2 YYNGEE. This CDR3 spans 16 amino acids. Here the CDR3 DNA reads TGTGCCAGCGCCCTAGGGGTGGGAGCGGGGTCAGATACGCAGTATTTT. Translation gives CASALGVGAGSDTQYF.

The chain recombines TRBV5-4 with TRBJ2-3, with 11 bases fitting TRBD1. The junction had 4 bases not matched to a gene; V was cut back by 0 bases and J by 4 bases. The CDR3 has 16 amino acids. The V gene's germline CDR1 is SGHNT and CDR2 YYREEE (reference sequence). CDR3 loop: CASSLGGTGGADTQYF. The CDR3 DNA sequence: TGTGCCAGCAGCTTGGGAGGGACAGGGGGTGCAGATACGCAGTATTTT.

CDR3 amino acids: CASSFRQGAGYTEAFF. CDR3 DNA: TGCGCCAGCAGCTTCAGACAGGGGGCGGGGTACACTGAAGCTTTCTTT. The gene calls are TRBV5-1 and TRBJ1-1, with 10 bases fitting TRBD1. The CDR3 extends over 16 amino acids. In germline, CDR1 is SGHRS, CDR2 YFSETQ. V shed 2 bases and J 3 bases; nucleotides not matched to a gene: 7.

This clone was seen a single time. This chain joins TRBV6-1 and TRBJ2-5, with TRBD2 identical over 14 bases. CDR1 MNHNS and CDR2 SASEGT come from the germline V gene. Unmatched junction bases numbered 8, after V lost 4 bases and J lost 4 bases. This CDR3 has 17 residues. CDR3 protein: CASSASGTSGSPETQYF. Here the CDR3 DNA reads TGTGCCAGCAGTGCCTCCGGGACTAGCGGGAGCCCAGAGACCCAGTACTTC.

The V gene is TRBV6-5, the J gene TRBJ2-7; 9 bases map to TRBD1. The CDR3 is 15 amino acids. The germline CDR1 and CDR2 sequences are MNHEY and SVGAGI. J gave up 2 bases and V 0 bases, and 2 bases lay outside the gene matches. The CDR3 sequence is CASSYSGTGPYEQYF. The CDR3 coding sequence is TGTGCCAGCAGTTACTCCGGGACAGGGCCCTACGAGCAGTACTTC.

The chain recombines TRBV6-1 with TRBJ2-5, with TRBD1 matching 7 bases. CDR3 length: 14 amino acids. The V gene's germline CDR1 is MNHNS and CDR2 SASEGT. V was clipped by 7 bases and J by 4 bases; unmatched bases: 9. The CDR3 region has the DNA TGTGCCAGCATGGAAGGGGGCATAGGAGAGACCCAGTACTTC. Residues: CASMEGGIGETQYF.

The sample holds a few counts of this clone. The chain uses TRBV25-1 and TRBJ2-2, with 8 positions matching TRBD1. The germline V gene has CDR1 MGHDK and CDR2 SYGVNS. The junction had 7 bases not matched to a gene; V was cut back by 6 bases and J by 1 base. The CDR3 totals 16 residues. CDR3 loop: CASSAPGQVNTGELFF. DNA of the CDR3: TGTGCCAGCAGCGCCCCGGGACAGGTGAACACCGGGGAGCTGTTTTTT.

V is TRBV28 and J is TRBJ2-7; a possible D gene is TRBD2 (5 bases). Germline V gene sequence: CDR1 MDHEN, CDR2 SYDVKM. Trimming pared 5 bases from V and 6 bases from J, leaving 14 bases between. The CDR3 loop spans 13 amino acids. This CDR3 reads CASSPLARGEQYF. The CDR3 nucleotides read TGTGCCAGCAGTCCCCTGGCACGGGGCGAGCAGTACTTC.

To note about this clone: The junction differs from germline at one of its ends, possibly a read error. The genes are TRBV18 and TRBJ1-2; 7 positions match TRBD1. Germline CDR1 KGHSH, CDR2 LQKENI. This CDR3 has 12 residues. The CDR3 reads CAGSQQGWSYTF. The CDR3 DNA reads as TGTGCCGGCTCACAACAGGGGTGGAGCTACACCTTC.

This clone was seen a handful of times. This chain uses TRBV7-3 with TRBJ1-6, with D maybe TRBD1 (5 bases). Germline CDR1 reads SGHTA; CDR2 reads FQGTGA. The CDR3 spans 15 residues. The V end was cut by 0 bases, the J end by 11 bases, with 14 bases between. The CDR3 DNA sequence: TGTGCCAGCAGCTTAACAAGGCAGGGCGTAACACCCCTCCACTTT. It yields the protein CASSLTRQGVTPLHF.

V usage is TRBV6-5 and J usage is TRBJ1-1, with 7 nucleotides matching TRBD1. The CDR3 consists of 15 residues. Germline loops: CDR1 MNHEY, CDR2 SVGAGI. V shed 6 bases, J shed 0 bases, and the junction held 7 bases outside the gene matches. CDR3 bases: TGTGCCAGCAGACGGGTACAGGGGATGAACACTGAAGCTTTCTTT. Amino acids: CASRRVQGMNTEAFF.

V gene TRBV18 combines with J gene TRBJ1-5; TRBD1 might be the D (5 bases). There are 14 residues in the CDR3. The V gene lost 3 bases and the J gene lost 0 bases, with 6 bases spanning the gap. From germline, CDR1 is KGHSH and CDR2 LQKENI. In nucleotides, the CDR3 is TGTGCCAGCTCACCGACAGATAGCAATCAGCCCCAGCATTTT. The encoded protein is CASSPTDSNQPQHF.

The J gene is TRBJ1-2, the V gene TRBV27; TRBD1 matches 9 bases. CDR1 is MNHEY and CDR2 is SMNVEV in the germline V gene (reference sequence). The junction had 4 bases not matched to a gene; V was cut back by 5 bases and J by 3 bases. The CDR3 extends over 14 amino acids. CDR3 sequence: CASSLQGADYGYTF. The CDR3 nucleotides read TGTGCCAGCAGTCTACAGGGGGCGGACTATGGCTACACCTTC.

The J gene is TRBJ1-1, the V gene TRBV29-1, with D perhaps TRBD1 (6 bases). V lost 7 bases, J lost 6 bases, and 12 bases lay in between. The CDR3 covers 11 residues. Per the germline V gene, CDR1 is SQVTM and CDR2 is ANQGSEA. CDR3 sequence (DNA): TGCAGCGGACAGGTTCTCCCTGAAGCTTTCTTT. Amino acids: CSGQVLPEAFF.